A selection of T cell receptor beta chains follows, all from one sample in a study of blood T cell repertoires in COVID-19. TCRdb's copy holds only in-frame clones and misses some; the assay was immunoSEQ multiplex PCR. Of hundreds of thousands of clones listed, about nine tenths were seen once; the top ten hold 7% to 10%. The sample consisted of PBMCs or T cells enriched from blood (not recorded which). These TCRs come from a woman aged 60 to 75 who had recovered from COVID-19. The CDR3 runs from the conserved cysteine through the conserved F or W. The order of the fields is CDR3 protein, CDR3 DNA, J gene, CDR3 length, D gene, clone size, V gene. The D gene is left open where the match is weak. Clone size is given for some rows only: seen once, a few or many times, or a class if the clone is expanded.

CDR3 protein: CASSWGQGASGDIQYF; CDR3 DNA: TGCGCCAGCAGCTGGGGACAGGGGGCCTCGGGAGACATTCAGTACTTC; J gene: TRBJ2-4; CDR3 length: 16; D gene: TRBD1; clone size: -; V gene: TRBV5-1
CDR3 protein: CASSFPLAGGMAETQYF; CDR3 DNA: TGTGCCAGCAGTTTCCCCTTAGCGGGGGGCATGGCGGAGACCCAGTACTTC; J gene: TRBJ2-5; CDR3 length: 17; D gene: TRBD2; clone size: -; V gene: TRBV28
CDR3 protein: CASSLEGGSGQPQHF; CDR3 DNA: TGTGCCAGCAGCTTAGAGGGGGGGTCCGGTCAGCCCCAGCATTTT; J gene: TRBJ1-5; CDR3 length: 15; D gene: -; clone size: -; V gene: TRBV7-9
CDR3 protein: CASSQSGSSGNTIYF; CDR3 DNA: TGTGCCAGCAGCCAAAGCGGGTCCTCTGGAAACACCATATATTTT; J gene: TRBJ1-3; CDR3 length: 15; D gene: -; clone size: -; V gene: TRBV3-1/TRBV3-2
CDR3 protein: CASSSDRGSYNEQFF; CDR3 DNA: TGTGCCAGCAGTTCGGACAGGGGGAGCTACAATGAGCAGTTCTTC; J gene: TRBJ2-1; CDR3 length: 15; D gene: TRBD1; clone size: -; V gene: TRBV2
CDR3 protein: CASSYQRGVSSYNEQFF; CDR3 DNA: TGTGCCAGCAGTTACCAGCGGGGGGTCAGCTCCTACAATGAGCAGTTCTTC; J gene: TRBJ2-1; CDR3 length: 17; D gene: TRBD2; clone size: -; V gene: TRBV6-2/TRBV6-3
CDR3 protein: CASSPIPQGETQYF; CDR3 DNA: TGTGCCAGCTCACCAATTCCCCAGGGGGAGACCCAGTACTTC; J gene: TRBJ2-5; CDR3 length: 14; D gene: -; clone size: -; V gene: TRBV18
CDR3 protein: CATSDSSGTGGNEQFF; CDR3 DNA: TGTGCCACCAGTGATTCCTCCGGGACAGGGGGCAATGAGCAGTTCTTC; J gene: TRBJ2-1; CDR3 length: 16; D gene: TRBD1; clone size: -; V gene: TRBV24-1
CDR3 protein: CASSLNSGDETQYF; CDR3 DNA: TGTGCCAGCAGCTTAAATTCCGGAGATGAGACCCAGTACTTC; J gene: TRBJ2-5; CDR3 length: 14; D gene: -; clone size: few; V gene: TRBV7-2
CDR3 protein: CASSQGYGYGYTF; CDR3 DNA: TGTGCCAGTAGCCAGGGTTACGGCTATGGCTACACCTTC; J gene: TRBJ1-2; CDR3 length: 13; D gene: -; clone size: -; V gene: TRBV25-1
CDR3 protein: CASSPKGGVNQPQHF; CDR3 DNA: TGTGCCAGCAGCCCAAAGGGAGGGGTCAATCAGCCCCAGCATTTT; J gene: TRBJ1-5; CDR3 length: 15; D gene: -; clone size: -; V gene: TRBV7-8
CDR3 protein: CASSPHRGGYTF; CDR3 DNA: TGTGCCAGCAGTCCCCACAGGGGTGGCTACACCTTC; J gene: TRBJ1-2; CDR3 length: 12; D gene: TRBD1; clone size: -; V gene: TRBV2
CDR3 protein: CASSASPGQGVNEQFF; CDR3 DNA: TGTGCCAGCAGCGCCTCTCCGGGACAGGGGGTCAATGAGCAGTTCTTC; J gene: TRBJ2-1; CDR3 length: 16; D gene: TRBD1; clone size: -; V gene: TRBV9
CDR3 protein: CASSPPGGSYNEQFF; CDR3 DNA: TGTGCCAGCAGCCCCCCGGGGGGATCCTACAATGAGCAGTTCTTC; J gene: TRBJ2-1; CDR3 length: 15; D gene: TRBD2; clone size: once; V gene: TRBV7-6
CDR3 protein: CASSFDRGNQPQHF; CDR3 DNA: TGTGCCAGCAGTTTCGACAGAGGTAATCAGCCCCAGCATTTT; J gene: TRBJ1-5; CDR3 length: 14; D gene: -; clone size: -; V gene: TRBV6-5
CDR3 protein: CASSLSDRLYEQYF; CDR3 DNA: TGTGCCAGCAGCTTATCGGACAGGTTGTACGAGCAGTACTTC; J gene: TRBJ2-7; CDR3 length: 14; D gene: TRBD1; clone size: -; V gene: TRBV11-2
CDR3 protein: CASSDLWERWGYTF; CDR3 DNA: TGTGCCAGCAGTGATTTGTGGGAGAGGTGGGGCTACACCTTC; J gene: TRBJ1-2; CDR3 length: 14; D gene: -; clone size: once; V gene: TRBV6-1
CDR3 protein: CATSDLGQGGNEQFF; CDR3 DNA: TGTGCCACCAGTGATCTGGGACAGGGAGGAAATGAGCAGTTCTTC; J gene: TRBJ2-1; CDR3 length: 15; D gene: TRBD1; clone size: once; V gene: TRBV24-1
CDR3 protein: CASSVASGDQPQHF; CDR3 DNA: TGTGCCAGCAGCGTAGCTTCAGGGGATCAGCCCCAGCATTTT; J gene: TRBJ1-5; CDR3 length: 14; D gene: -; clone size: -; V gene: TRBV9
CDR3 protein: CASSIDPRDMNTEAFF; CDR3 DNA: TGTGCCAGTAGTATAGACCCCAGGGACATGAACACTGAAGCTTTCTTT; J gene: TRBJ1-1; CDR3 length: 16; D gene: -; clone size: -; V gene: TRBV19
CDR3 protein: CASSEGQWNTGELFF; CDR3 DNA: TGTGCCAGCAGTGAAGGGCAATGGAACACCGGGGAGCTGTTTTTT; J gene: TRBJ2-2; CDR3 length: 15; D gene: -; clone size: -; V gene: TRBV2
CDR3 protein: CASSLNTEAFF; CDR3 DNA: TGTGCCAGCAGCCTCAACACTGAAGCTTTCTTT; J gene: TRBJ1-1; CDR3 length: 11; D gene: -; clone size: -; V gene: TRBV7-9
CDR3 protein: CASSIGVGGGTDTQYF; CDR3 DNA: TGTGCCAGTAGTATAGGAGTCGGGGGGGGCACAGATACGCAGTATTTT; J gene: TRBJ2-3; CDR3 length: 16; D gene: TRBD2; clone size: -; V gene: TRBV19
CDR3 protein: CASSDGLAGAKNIQYF; CDR3 DNA: TGTGCCAGCAGTGACGGACTAGCGGGAGCCAAAAACATTCAGTACTTC; J gene: TRBJ2-4; CDR3 length: 16; D gene: TRBD2; clone size: -; V gene: TRBV6-1
CDR3 protein: CASSLTQGLGEKLFF; CDR3 DNA: TGCGCCAGCAGCTTAACTCAGGGTCTCGGTGAAAAACTGTTTTTT; J gene: TRBJ1-4; CDR3 length: 15; D gene: -; clone size: -; V gene: TRBV5-1
CDR3 protein: CASKFIAAYEQYF; CDR3 DNA: TGTGCCAGCAAATTCATTGCGGCCTACGAGCAGTACTTC; J gene: TRBJ2-7; CDR3 length: 13; D gene: -; clone size: -; V gene: TRBV27
CDR3 protein: CASSEGDWIGATKQPQHF; CDR3 DNA: TGTGCCAGCAGTGAAGGGGATTGGATAGGGGCAACGAAGCAGCCCCAGCATTTT; J gene: TRBJ1-5; CDR3 length: 18; D gene: -; clone size: -; V gene: TRBV6-1
CDR3 protein: CASSPQGGPKGTEAFF; CDR3 DNA: TGTGCCAGCAGCCCGCAAGGGGGCCCCAAGGGCACTGAAGCTTTCTTT; J gene: TRBJ1-1; CDR3 length: 16; D gene: TRBD1; clone size: -; V gene: TRBV5-4
CDR3 protein: CASSLGVTYNEQFF; CDR3 DNA: TGTGCCAGCAGCTTAGGTGTAACCTACAATGAGCAGTTCTTC; J gene: TRBJ2-1; CDR3 length: 14; D gene: -; clone size: few; V gene: TRBV11-2
CDR3 protein: CASEWQPGINYGYTF; CDR3 DNA: TGTGCCAGCGAATGGCAGCCAGGAATTAACTATGGCTACACCTTC; J gene: TRBJ1-2; CDR3 length: 15; D gene: -; clone size: -; V gene: TRBV6-6
CDR3 protein: CASRSSGNEQFF; CDR3 DNA: TGCGCCAGCAGATCTAGCGGCAATGAGCAGTTCTTC; J gene: TRBJ2-1; CDR3 length: 12; D gene: TRBD2; clone size: -; V gene: TRBV4-1
CDR3 protein: CASSEVEEGYTF; CDR3 DNA: TGTGCCAGCTCCGAGGTAGAAGAGGGCTACACCTTC; J gene: TRBJ1-2; CDR3 length: 12; D gene: -; clone size: -; V gene: TRBV18
CDR3 protein: CASSSLQGARSQPQHF; CDR3 DNA: TGTGCCAGCAGCTCGTTACAGGGGGCGCGGAGTCAGCCCCAGCATTTT; J gene: TRBJ1-5; CDR3 length: 16; D gene: TRBD1; clone size: -; V gene: TRBV6-2/TRBV6-3
CDR3 protein: CASRDRRSTDTQYF; CDR3 DNA: TGTGCCAGCAGGGACAGGCGTAGCACAGATACGCAGTATTTT; J gene: TRBJ2-3; CDR3 length: 14; D gene: TRBD1; clone size: -; V gene: TRBV25-1
CDR3 protein: CASSLMGGGELFF; CDR3 DNA: TGTGCCAGCAGCTTAATGGGGGGCGGGGAGCTGTTTTTT; J gene: TRBJ2-2; CDR3 length: 13; D gene: -; clone size: -; V gene: TRBV11-2
CDR3 protein: CATSRDIQPQHF; CDR3 DNA: TGTGCCACCAGCAGAGATATTCAGCCCCAGCATTTT; J gene: TRBJ1-5; CDR3 length: 12; D gene: -; clone size: -; V gene: TRBV15
CDR3 protein: CASSSLKEADTQYF; CDR3 DNA: TGTGCCAGCAGCTCTTTGAAGGAGGCAGATACGCAGTATTTT; J gene: TRBJ2-3; CDR3 length: 14; D gene: -; clone size: -; V gene: TRBV5-5
CDR3 protein: CASSQWTSGFQETQYF; CDR3 DNA: TGTGCCAGCAGCCAGTGGACTAGCGGGTTCCAAGAGACCCAGTACTTC; J gene: TRBJ2-5; CDR3 length: 16; D gene: TRBD2; clone size: once; V gene: TRBV3-1/TRBV3-2
CDR3 protein: CASSSVVGVGEQYF; CDR3 DNA: TGTGCCAGCAGCTCAGTTGTCGGGGTAGGCGAGCAGTACTTC; J gene: TRBJ2-7; CDR3 length: 14; D gene: -; clone size: -; V gene: TRBV5-5
CDR3 protein: CASSLSGSRTDTQYF; CDR3 DNA: TGTGCCAGCAGTTTATCGGGCAGTCGCACAGATACGCAGTATTTT; J gene: TRBJ2-3; CDR3 length: 15; D gene: -; clone size: -; V gene: TRBV27
CDR3 protein: CASSPEGGAYNEQFF; CDR3 DNA: TGTGCCAGCAGCCCAGAGGGGGGGGCCTACAATGAGCAGTTCTTC; J gene: TRBJ2-1; CDR3 length: 15; D gene: -; clone size: -; V gene: TRBV5-6
CDR3 protein: CASSTGGPGAKNIQYF; CDR3 DNA: TGTGCCAGCTCAACAGGGGGCCCGGGAGCCAAAAACATTCAGTACTTC; J gene: TRBJ2-4; CDR3 length: 16; D gene: TRBD1; clone size: -; V gene: TRBV18
CDR3 protein: CASSPTGYRNQPQHF; CDR3 DNA: TGTGCCAGTAGTCCCACAGGGTATCGAAATCAGCCCCAGCATTTT; J gene: TRBJ1-5; CDR3 length: 15; D gene: -; clone size: -; V gene: TRBV19
CDR3 protein: CASSQPDRGNSPLHF; CDR3 DNA: TGCGCCAGCAGCCAACCTGACAGGGGAAATTCACCCCTCCACTTT; J gene: TRBJ1-6; CDR3 length: 15; D gene: TRBD1; clone size: few; V gene: TRBV4-1
CDR3 protein: CASRGATNEKLFF; CDR3 DNA: TGTGCCAGCAGGGGAGCAACTAATGAAAAACTGTTTTTT; J gene: TRBJ1-4; CDR3 length: 13; D gene: -; clone size: -; V gene: TRBV12-3/TRBV12-4